This paragraph covers one TCR beta chain sequence. Profiling relied on immunoSEQ multiplex PCR, and the TCRdb table lists in-frame clones only, not all of them. Of over 250,000 clones in the sample, about 88% were seen once. These data originate in a study of blood T cell repertoires in COVID-19. At the level of the study: T cells, B-cell-depleted T cells, or PBMCs supplied cDNA or gDNA.

The V gene end was trimmed by 5 bases and the J gene end by 3 bases; junction bases not matched to a gene: 7. Germline V lookup: CDR1 MDHEN, CDR2 SYDVKM. The CDR3 spans 16 residues. V usage is TRBV28 and J usage is TRBJ2-1, with 10 bases identical to TRBD2. The receptor was isolated from a woman aged 50 to 60 who had recovered from COVID-19. The sequencing input was PBMCs or T cells enriched from blood (not recorded which). This CDR3 reads CASSTAGTSDYNEQFF. The CDR3 DNA reads TGTGCCAGCAGTACCGCCGGGACTAGCGACTACAATGAGCAGTTCTTC.